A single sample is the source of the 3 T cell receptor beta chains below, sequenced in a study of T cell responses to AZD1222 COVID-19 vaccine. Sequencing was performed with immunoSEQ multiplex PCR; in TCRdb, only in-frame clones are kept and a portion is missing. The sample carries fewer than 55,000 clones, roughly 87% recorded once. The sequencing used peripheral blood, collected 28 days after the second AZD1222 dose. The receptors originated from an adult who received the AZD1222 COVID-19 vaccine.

CDR3 sequence reads: CASSFTGTSVKETQYF. The CDR3, as DNA: TGTGCCAGCAGCTTCACCGGGACTAGCGTTAAAGAGACCCAGTACTTC. J is TRBJ2-5 and V is TRBV11-2, with TRBD2 matching 10 bases. The germline V gene has CDR1 SGHAT and CDR2 FQNNGV. The CDR3 sequence is 16 residues long. V lost 3 bases and J lost 3; bases outside the gene matches: 7.

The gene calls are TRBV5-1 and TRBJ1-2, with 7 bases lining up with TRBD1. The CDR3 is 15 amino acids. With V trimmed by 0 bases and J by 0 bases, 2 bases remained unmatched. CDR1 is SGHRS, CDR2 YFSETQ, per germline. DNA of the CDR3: TGCGCCAGCAGCTTGGCCGGGACAGCTAACTATGGCTACACCTTC. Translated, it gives CASSLAGTANYGYTF. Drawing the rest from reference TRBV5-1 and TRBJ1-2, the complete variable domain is KAGVTQTPRYLIKTRGQQVTLSCSPISGHRSVSWYQQTPGQGLQFLFEYFSETQRNKGNFPGRFSGRQFSNSRSEMNVSTLELGDSALYLCASSLAGTANYGYTFGSGTRLTVV.

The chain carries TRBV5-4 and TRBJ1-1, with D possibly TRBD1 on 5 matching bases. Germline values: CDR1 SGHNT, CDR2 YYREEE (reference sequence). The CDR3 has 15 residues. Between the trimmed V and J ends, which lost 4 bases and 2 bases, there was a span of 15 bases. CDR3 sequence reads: CASSQQATLNTEAFF. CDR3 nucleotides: TGTGCCAGCAGCCAACAGGCTACCCTTAACACTGAAGCTTTCTTT.